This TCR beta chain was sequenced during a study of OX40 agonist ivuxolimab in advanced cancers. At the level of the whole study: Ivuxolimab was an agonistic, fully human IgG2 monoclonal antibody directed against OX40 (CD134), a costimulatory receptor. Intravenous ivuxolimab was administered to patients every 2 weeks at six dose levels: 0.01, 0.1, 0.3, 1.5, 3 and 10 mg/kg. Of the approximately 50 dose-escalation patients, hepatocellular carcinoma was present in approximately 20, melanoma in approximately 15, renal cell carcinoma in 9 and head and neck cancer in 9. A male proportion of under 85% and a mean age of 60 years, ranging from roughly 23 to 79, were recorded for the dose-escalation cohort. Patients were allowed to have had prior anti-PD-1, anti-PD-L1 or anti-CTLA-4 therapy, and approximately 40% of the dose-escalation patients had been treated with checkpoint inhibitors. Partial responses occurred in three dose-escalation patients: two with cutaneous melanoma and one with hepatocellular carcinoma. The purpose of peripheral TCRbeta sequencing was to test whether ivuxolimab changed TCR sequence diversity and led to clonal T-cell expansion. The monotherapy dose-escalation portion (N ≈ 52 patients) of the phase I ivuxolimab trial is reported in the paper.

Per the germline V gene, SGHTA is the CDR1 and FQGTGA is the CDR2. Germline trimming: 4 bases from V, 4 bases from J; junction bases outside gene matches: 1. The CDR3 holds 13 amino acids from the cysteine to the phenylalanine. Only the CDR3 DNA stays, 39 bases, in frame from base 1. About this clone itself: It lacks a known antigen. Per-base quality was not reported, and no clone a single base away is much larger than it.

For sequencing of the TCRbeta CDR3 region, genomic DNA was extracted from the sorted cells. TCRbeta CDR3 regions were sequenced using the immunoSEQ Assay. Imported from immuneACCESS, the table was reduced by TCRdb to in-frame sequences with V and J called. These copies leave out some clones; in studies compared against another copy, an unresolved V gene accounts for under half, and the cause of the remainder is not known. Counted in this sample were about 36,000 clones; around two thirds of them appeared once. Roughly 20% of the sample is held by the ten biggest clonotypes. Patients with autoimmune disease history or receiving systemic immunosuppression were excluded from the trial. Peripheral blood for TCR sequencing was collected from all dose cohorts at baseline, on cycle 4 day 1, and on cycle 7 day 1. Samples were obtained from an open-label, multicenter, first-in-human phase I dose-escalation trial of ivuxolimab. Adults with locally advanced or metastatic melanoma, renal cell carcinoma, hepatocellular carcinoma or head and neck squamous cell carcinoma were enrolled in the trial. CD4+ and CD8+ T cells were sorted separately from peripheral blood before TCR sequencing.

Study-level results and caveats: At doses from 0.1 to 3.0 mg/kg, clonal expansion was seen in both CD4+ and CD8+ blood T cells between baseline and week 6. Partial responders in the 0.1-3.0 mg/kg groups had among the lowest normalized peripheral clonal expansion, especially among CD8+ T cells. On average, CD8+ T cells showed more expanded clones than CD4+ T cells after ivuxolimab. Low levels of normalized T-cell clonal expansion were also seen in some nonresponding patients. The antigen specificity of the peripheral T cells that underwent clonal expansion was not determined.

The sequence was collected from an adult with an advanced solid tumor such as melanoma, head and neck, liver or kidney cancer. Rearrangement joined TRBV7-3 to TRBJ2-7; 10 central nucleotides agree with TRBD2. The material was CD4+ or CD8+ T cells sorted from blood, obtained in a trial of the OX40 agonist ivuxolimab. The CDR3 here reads CASSWTSGYEQYF. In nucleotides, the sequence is TGTGCCAGCAGCTGGACTAGCGGTTACGAGCAGTACTTC.